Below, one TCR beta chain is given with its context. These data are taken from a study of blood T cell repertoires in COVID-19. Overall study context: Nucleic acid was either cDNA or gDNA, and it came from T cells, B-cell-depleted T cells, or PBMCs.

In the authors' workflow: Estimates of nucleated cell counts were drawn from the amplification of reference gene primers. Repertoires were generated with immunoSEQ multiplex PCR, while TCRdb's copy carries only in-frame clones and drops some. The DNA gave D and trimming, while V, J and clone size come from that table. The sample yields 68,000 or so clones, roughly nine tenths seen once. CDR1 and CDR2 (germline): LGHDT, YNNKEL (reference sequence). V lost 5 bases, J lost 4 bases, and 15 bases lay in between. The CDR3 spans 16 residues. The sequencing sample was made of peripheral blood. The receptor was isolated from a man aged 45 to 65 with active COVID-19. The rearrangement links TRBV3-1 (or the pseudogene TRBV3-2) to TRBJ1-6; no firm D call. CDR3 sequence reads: CASSGGGWYYNSPLHF. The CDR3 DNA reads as TGTGCCAGCAGCGGTGGAGGGTGGTATTATAATTCACCCCTCCACTTT.